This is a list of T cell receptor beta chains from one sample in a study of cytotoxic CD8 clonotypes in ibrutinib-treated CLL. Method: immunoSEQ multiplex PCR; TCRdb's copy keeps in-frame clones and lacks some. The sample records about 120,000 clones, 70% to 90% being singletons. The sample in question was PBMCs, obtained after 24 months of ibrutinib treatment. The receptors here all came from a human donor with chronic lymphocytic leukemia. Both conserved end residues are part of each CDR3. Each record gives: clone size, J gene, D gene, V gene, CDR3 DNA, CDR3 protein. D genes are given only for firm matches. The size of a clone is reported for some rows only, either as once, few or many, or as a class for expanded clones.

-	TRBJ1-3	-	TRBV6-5	TGTGCCAGCAGTTACGATGGGAGCTCTGGAAACACCATATATTTT	CASSYDGSSGNTIYF
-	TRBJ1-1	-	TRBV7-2	TGTGCCAGCAGCGGGGGGAACACTGAAGCTTTCTTT	CASSGGNTEAFF
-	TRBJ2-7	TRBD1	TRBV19	TGTGCCAGCTTTTCCGGGACAGGGTACGGCGAGCAGTACTTC	CASFSGTGYGEQYF
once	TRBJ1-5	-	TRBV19	TGTGCCAGTAGTATAGGATCGACAGGCCATAGCAATCAGCCCCAGCATTTT	CASSIGSTGHSNQPQHF
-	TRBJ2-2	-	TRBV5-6	TGTGCCAGCGACACCGGGGGAAGAACCGGGGAGCTGTTTTTT	CASDTGGRTGELFF
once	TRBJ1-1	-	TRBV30	TGTGCCTGGAGTCAAAGGACTGAAGCTTTCTTT	CAWSQRTEAFF
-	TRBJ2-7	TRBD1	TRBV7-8	TGTGCCAGCAGCTTAAATCAGGGGGAAACTATCGGCGAGCAGTACTTC	CASSLNQGETIGEQYF
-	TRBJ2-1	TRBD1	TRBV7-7	TGTGCCAGCAGCTTAGGAGTAGGGGGCGCCACCGGAGAGCAGTTCTTC	CASSLGVGGATGEQFF
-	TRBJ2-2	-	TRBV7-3	TGTGCCAGCAGCCGTCAGGGCCCTAGGGACTTCAACACCGGGGAGCTGTTTTTT	CASSRQGPRDFNTGELFF
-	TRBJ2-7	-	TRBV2	TGTGCCAGCAGTAATGACGCCGGCAGGGGTCTATACGAGCAGTACTTC	CASSNDAGRGLYEQYF
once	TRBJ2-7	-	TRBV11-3	TGTGCCAGCAGCCCTGGACGGTCCTACGAGCAGTACTTC	CASSPGRSYEQYF
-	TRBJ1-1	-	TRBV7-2	TGTGCCAGCAGCTTAAACCCCCTCTACGGTGGGGACGCTTTCTTT	CASSLNPLYGGDAFF
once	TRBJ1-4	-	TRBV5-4	TGTGCCAGCAGCCAAACCCCCTACTCATCAACTAATGAAAAACTGTTTTTT	CASSQTPYSSTNEKLFF
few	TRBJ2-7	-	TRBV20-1	TGCAGTGCTAGTTTCGCCTACGAGCAGTACTTC	CSASFAYEQYF
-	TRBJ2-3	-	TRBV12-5	TGTGCTAGTGGTTTGGTTGGCTCAGATACGCAGTATTTT	CASGLVGSDTQYF